This record concerns one T cell receptor (beta chain) sequence. Its antigen is not identified. This entry comes from a study of cytomegalovirus exposure and HLA in healthy donors. V was cut by 0 bases and J by 1 base, with 4 bases left in between. Germline V lookup: CDR1 SGHNT, CDR2 YYREEE (reference sequence). The CDR3 loop spans 13 amino acids. Study conclusions and caveats: The study put some 160 TCR beta chains on its list as cytomegalovirus-associated.

The PCR made use of 60 Vbeta and 13 Jbeta primers. Here immunoSEQ multiplex PCR was the method, and the copy in TCRdb shows in-frame clones only, minus some. The table has roughly 160,000 clones, roughly four fifths seen once. The TCR comes from a male donor in good health and CMV-seropositive. The material sequenced was PBMCs. This chain uses TRBV5-4 with TRBJ1-1; D is ambiguous. The CDR3 loop reads CASSLAPNTEAFF. The CDR3 DNA sequence: TGTGCCAGCAGCTTGGCTCCGAACACTGAAGCTTTCTTT.